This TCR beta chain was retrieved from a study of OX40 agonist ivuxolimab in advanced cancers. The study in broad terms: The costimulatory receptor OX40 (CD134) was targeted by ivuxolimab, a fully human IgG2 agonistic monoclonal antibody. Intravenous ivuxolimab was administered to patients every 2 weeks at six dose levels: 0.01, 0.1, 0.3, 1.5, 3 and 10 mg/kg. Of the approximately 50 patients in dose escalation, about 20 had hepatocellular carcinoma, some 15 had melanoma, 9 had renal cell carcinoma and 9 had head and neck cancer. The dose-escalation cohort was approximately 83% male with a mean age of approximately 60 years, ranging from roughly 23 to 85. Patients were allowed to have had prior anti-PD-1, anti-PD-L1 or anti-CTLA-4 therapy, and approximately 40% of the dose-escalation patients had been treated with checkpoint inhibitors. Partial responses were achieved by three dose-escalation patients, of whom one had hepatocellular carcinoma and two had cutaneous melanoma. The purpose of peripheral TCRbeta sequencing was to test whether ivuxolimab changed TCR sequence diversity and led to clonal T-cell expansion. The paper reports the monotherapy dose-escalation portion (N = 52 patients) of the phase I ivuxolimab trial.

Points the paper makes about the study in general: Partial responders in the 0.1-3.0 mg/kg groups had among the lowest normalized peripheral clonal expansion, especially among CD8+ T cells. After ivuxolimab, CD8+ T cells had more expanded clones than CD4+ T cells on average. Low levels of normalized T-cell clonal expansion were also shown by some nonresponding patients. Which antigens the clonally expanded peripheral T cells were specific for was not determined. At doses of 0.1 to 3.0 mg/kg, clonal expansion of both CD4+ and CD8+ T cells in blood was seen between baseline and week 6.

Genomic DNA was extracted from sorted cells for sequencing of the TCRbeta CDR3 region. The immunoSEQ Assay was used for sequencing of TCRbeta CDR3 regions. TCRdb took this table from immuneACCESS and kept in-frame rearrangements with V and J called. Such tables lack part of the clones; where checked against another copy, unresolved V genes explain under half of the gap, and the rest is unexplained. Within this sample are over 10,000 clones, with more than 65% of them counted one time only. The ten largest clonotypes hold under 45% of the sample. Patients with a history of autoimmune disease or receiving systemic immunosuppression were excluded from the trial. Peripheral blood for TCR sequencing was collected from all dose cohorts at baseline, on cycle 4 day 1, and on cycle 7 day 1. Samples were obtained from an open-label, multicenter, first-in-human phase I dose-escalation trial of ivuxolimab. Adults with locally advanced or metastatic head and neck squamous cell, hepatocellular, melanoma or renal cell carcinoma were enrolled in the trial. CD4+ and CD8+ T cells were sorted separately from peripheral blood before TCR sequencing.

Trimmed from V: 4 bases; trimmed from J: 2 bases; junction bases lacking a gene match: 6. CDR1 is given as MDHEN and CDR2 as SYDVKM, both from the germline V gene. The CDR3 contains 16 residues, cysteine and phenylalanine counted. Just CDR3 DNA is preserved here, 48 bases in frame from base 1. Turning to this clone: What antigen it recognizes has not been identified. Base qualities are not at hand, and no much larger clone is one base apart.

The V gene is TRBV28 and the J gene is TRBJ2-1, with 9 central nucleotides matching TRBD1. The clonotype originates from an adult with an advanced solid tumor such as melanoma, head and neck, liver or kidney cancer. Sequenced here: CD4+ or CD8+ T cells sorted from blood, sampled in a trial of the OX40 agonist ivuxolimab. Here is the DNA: TGTGCCAGCAGTTCCTCACAGGGGGCGGCCTACAATGAGCAGTTCTTC. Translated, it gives CASSSSQGAAYNEQFF.